The present T cell receptor (beta chain) was sequenced within a study of OX40 agonist ivuxolimab in advanced cancers. Overall study: Melanoma, hepatocellular carcinoma, head and neck or renal cell cancer occurred in dose-escalation patients. Partial responses were achieved by three patients, of whom one had hepatocellular carcinoma and two had cutaneous melanoma.

The CDR3 contains 14 residues. V lost 6 bases and J lost 7; bases outside the gene matches: 10. CDR1 and CDR2 from the germline V gene are MDHEN and SYDVKM. Overall study results and limits: With doses of 0.1 to 3.0 mg/kg, CD4+ and CD8+ blood T cells had undergone clonal expansion by week 6. On average, a greater number of expanded clones characterised CD8+ T cells relative to CD4+.

Libraries were prepared by immunoSEQ multiplex PCR; TCRdb keeps only in-frame clonotypes and omits some of them. The sample has around 95,000 clones; less than 95% are singletons. Note on this clone: Antigen specificity is unknown.

The receptor was derived from an adult with an advanced solid tumor such as melanoma, head and neck, liver or kidney cancer. The sequencing here drew on CD4+ or CD8+ T cells sorted from blood, taken in a trial of the OX40 agonist ivuxolimab. The rearrangement links TRBV28 to TRBJ2-7, with TRBD2 matching 9 bases. The chain's CDR3 is CASSPSGTVREQYF. DNA for the CDR3: TGTGCCAGCAGCCCTAGCGGGACCGTTCGGGAGCAGTACTTC. The full variable domain, in which reference TRBV28 and TRBJ2-7 provide the parts outside the CDR3, is DVKVTQSSRYLVKRTGEKVFLECVQDMDHENMFWYRQDPGLGLRLIYFSYDVKMKEKGDIPEGYSVSREKKERFSLILESASTNQTSMYLCASSPSGTVREQYFGPGTRLTVT.